This T cell receptor (beta chain) was captured in a study of CD8+CD57+ T cells in acquired aplastic anemia. Study overall: Roughly 3.2 ug was the average amount of DNA from sorted CD4+ and CD8+ cells. About 10 million reads were obtained on average for healthy donor CD4+ cells. The study, taken as a whole, reports: There were about 27 CD8+ CDR3 sequences that occurred in both patients and controls. Patients showed no significant difference from controls in CD8+ Simpson's diversity.

Both TCR beta VDJ combination and CDR3 sequence profiling were carried out. Genomic DNA was the template for this profiling. TCRdb re-called the reads through MiXCR, storing one row per CDR3 protein. The sample contains about 140,000 distinct CDR3 sequences, less than 45% of which appear only once. This clonotype was seen ten or more times. Its antigen is still unknown. V was pared by 7 bases and J by 6 bases, with 15 bases between. The germline V gene encodes CDR1 LNHDA and CDR2 SQIVND (reference sequence). CDR3 length equals 13 residues. This clonotype was obtained from a human donor in good health, serving as a control. Source material: sorted CD4+, CD8+, or CD8+CD57+ T cells (not recorded which) from PBMCs. The J gene is TRBJ1-1, the V gene TRBV19, with D tentatively TRBD1 (5 bases). CDR3 nucleotides: TGTGCCAGTAACCGGGGGAACCTTCCTGAAGCTTTCTTT. It specifies CASNRGNLPEAFF. The full variable domain, in which reference TRBV19 and TRBJ1-1 provide the parts outside the CDR3, is DGGITQSPKYLFRKEGQNVTLSCEQNLNHDAMYWYRQDPGQGLRLIYYSQIVNDFQKGDIAEGYSVSREKKESFPLTVTSAQKNPTAFYLCASNRGNLPEAFFGQGTRLTVV.